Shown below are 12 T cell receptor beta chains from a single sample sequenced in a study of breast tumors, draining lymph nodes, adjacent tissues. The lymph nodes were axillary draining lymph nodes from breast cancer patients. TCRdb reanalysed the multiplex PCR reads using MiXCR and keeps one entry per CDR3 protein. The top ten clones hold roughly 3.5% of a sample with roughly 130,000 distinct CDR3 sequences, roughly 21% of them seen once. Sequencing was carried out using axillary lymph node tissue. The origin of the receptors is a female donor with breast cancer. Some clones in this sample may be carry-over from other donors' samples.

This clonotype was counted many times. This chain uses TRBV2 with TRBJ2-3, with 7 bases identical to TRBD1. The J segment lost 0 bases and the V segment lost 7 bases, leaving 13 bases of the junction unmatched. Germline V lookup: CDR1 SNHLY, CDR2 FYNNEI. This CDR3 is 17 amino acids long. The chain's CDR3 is CASIKDRLGFSTDTQYF. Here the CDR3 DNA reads TGTGCCAGCATTAAGGACAGGCTGGGGTTTAGCACAGATACGCAGTATTTT.

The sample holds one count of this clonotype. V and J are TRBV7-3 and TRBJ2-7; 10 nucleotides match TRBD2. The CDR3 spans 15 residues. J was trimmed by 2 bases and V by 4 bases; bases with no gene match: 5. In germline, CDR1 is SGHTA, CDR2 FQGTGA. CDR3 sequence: CASSSGLADTYEQYF. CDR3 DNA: TGTGCCAGCAGCTCCGGACTAGCGGACACCTACGAGCAGTACTTC.

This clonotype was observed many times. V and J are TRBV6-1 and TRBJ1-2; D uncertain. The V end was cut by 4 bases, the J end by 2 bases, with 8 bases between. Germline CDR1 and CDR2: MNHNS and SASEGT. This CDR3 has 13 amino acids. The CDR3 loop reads CASSVTSNYGYTF. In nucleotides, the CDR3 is TGTGCCAGCAGTGTGACATCCAACTATGGCTACACCTTC.

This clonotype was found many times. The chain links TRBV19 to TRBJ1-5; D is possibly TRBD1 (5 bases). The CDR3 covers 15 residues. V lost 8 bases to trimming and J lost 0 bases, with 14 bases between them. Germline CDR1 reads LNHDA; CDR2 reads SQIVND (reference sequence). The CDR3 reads CASGGTAYSNQPQHF. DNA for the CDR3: TGTGCCAGTGGGGGAACCGCATATAGCAATCAGCCCCAGCATTTT.

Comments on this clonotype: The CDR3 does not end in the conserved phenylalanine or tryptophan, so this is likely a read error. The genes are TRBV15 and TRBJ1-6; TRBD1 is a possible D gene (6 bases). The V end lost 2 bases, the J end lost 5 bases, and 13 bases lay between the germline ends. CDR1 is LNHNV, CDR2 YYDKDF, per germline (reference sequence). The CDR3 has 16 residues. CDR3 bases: TGTGCCACCAGCAGAAGTACAGGGCTCCATAATTCACCCCTCCACCTT. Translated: CATSRSTGLHNSPLHL.

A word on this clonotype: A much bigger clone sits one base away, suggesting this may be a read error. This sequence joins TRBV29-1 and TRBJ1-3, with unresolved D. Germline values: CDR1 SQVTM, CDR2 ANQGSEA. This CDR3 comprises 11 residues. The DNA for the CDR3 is TGCGGCGTTGAAGATCTTTACACCATATATTTT. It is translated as CGVEDLYTIYF.

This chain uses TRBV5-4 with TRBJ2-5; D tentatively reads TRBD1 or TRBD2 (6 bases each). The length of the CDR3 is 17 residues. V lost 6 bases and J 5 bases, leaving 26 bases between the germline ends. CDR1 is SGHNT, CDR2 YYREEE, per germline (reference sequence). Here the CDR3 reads CASNRAFGGAGYETQYF. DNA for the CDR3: TGTGCCAGCAACCGGGCATTCGGGGGCGCTGGGTATGAGACCCAGTACTTC.

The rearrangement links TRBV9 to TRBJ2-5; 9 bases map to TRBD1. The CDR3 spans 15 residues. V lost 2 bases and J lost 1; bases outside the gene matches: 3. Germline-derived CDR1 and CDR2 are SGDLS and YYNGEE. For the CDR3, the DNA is TGTGCCAGCAGCGTCACAGGGGGCACCCAAGAGACCCAGTACTTC. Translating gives CASSVTGGTQETQYF.

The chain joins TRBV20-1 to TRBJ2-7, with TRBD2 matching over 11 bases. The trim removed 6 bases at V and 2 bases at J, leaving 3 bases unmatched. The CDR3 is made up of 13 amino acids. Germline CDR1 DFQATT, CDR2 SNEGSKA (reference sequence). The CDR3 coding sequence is TGCAGTGCCCAGGGACTAGCGGCCTACGAGCAGTACTTC. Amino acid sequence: CSAQGLAAYEQYF.

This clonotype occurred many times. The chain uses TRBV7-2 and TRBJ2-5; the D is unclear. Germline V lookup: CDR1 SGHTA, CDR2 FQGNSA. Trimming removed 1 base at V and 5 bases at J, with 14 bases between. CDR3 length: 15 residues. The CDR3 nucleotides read TGTGCCAGCAGCTTAGTTGGGGTTGGGTTGGAGACCCAGTACTTC. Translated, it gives CASSLVGVGLETQYF.

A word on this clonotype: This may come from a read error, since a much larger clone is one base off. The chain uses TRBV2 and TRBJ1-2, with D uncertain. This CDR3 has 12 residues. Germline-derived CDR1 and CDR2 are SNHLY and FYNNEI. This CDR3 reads CASSMENYGYAF. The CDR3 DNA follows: TGTGCCAGCAGTATGGAGAACTATGGCTACGCCTTC.

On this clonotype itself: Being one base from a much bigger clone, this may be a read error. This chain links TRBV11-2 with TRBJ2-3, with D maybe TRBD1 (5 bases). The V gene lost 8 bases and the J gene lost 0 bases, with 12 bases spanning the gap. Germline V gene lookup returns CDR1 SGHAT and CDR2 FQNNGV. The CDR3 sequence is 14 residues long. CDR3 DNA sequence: TGTGCCAGCGGCCGAACAGGAAGCACAGATACGCAGTATTTT. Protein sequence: CASGRTGSTDTQYF.